These 9 T cell receptor beta chains were all obtained from the same sample, sequenced in a study of Ad26.COV2.S vaccination and SARS-CoV-2 variants. Treatment specified: 19 received Ad26.COV2.S at low or high dose, single or two shots; about five received placebo; per-sample allocation not given. Collection of the samples took place on day 63 after the first injection of vaccine or placebo. Clones were sequenced by immunoSEQ multiplex PCR, and TCRdb holds only the in-frame ones, with some missing. The table lists about 350,000 clones, 80% to 90% of them singletons. Sequenced here: peripheral blood, sampled in a trial of Ad26.COV2.S vaccine versus placebo. These receptors were collected from a person between 18 and 65 years old who received the Ad26.COV2.S COVID-19 vaccine or a placebo.

Here the CDR3 DNA reads TGTGCCAGCAGTTCTAACCAACGGGGGGAGCTGTTTTTT. This codes for CASSSNQRGELFF. V and J are TRBV7-3 and TRBJ2-2; D uncertain. Trimming took 6 bases from V and 8 from J, leaving 13 bases between them. The CDR3 consists of 13 residues. From germline, CDR1 is SGHTA and CDR2 FQGTGA. The full variable domain, completed using reference TRBV7-3 and TRBJ2-2, is GAGVSQTPSNKVTEKGKYVELRCDPISGHTALYWYRQSLGQGPEFLIYFQGTGAADDSGLPNDRFFAVRPEGSVSTLKIQRTERGDSAVYLCASSSNQRGELFFGEGSRLTVL.

The chain couples TRBV9 to TRBJ2-3; D possibly matches TRBD1 or TRBD2 (5 bases each). The CDR3 spans 16 residues. Germline-derived CDR1 and CDR2 are SGDLS and YYNGEE. V lost 3 bases to trimming and J lost 2 bases, with 16 bases between them. CDR3 in DNA: TGTGCCAGCAGCGCCCCCCGAGGGGACCTCACAGATACGCAGTATTTT. Its translation is CASSAPRGDLTDTQYF.

The sample holds a few counts of this clone. The chain has TRBV23-1 and TRBJ2-3; D gene ambiguous. TRBV23-1 is flagged as an ORF with uncertain function. This CDR3 has 15 residues. V lost 4 bases and J lost 2, with 13 bases in between. CDR3 protein: CASSRLKEATDTQYF. CDR3 DNA: TGCGCCAGCAGTCGACTCAAGGAAGCCACAGATACGCAGTATTTT.

The rearrangement joins TRBV18 to TRBJ2-1, with 11 positions matching TRBD2. The germline gives CDR1 KGHSH, CDR2 LQKENI. There are 15 residues in the CDR3. V was pared by 6 bases and J by 5 bases, with 6 bases of the junction left unmatched. The CDR3 nucleotides are TGTGCCAGCTCGTCCGGGACTAGCGGCAACAATGAGCAGTTCTTC. Its translation: CASSSGTSGNNEQFF.

This clone was counted only a few times. The germline gene is not matched at one end of the junction; a read error may be the cause. J is TRBJ2-7 and V is TRBV2; possibly TRBD1 for D (7 bases). The CDR3 runs to 15 residues. From germline, CDR1 is SNHLY and CDR2 FYNNEI. In DNA, the CDR3 is TGTGCCAGCAGTGGAGGAGGGGGCCTATCCTCCGAGCAGTACTTC. This codes for CASSGGGGLSSEQYF.

In this sample, this clone turned up once. This chain links TRBV3-1 (or the pseudogene TRBV3-2) with TRBJ2-3, with D tentatively TRBD1 (6 bases). V lost 1 base, J lost 4 bases, and 15 bases lay in between. The CDR3 totals 16 residues. CDR1 is LGHDT, CDR2 YNNKEL, per germline (reference sequence). The CDR3 nucleotides read TGTGCCAGCAGCCAAGGGCACAGGGTTATTTCAGATACGCAGTATTTT. Amino acid sequence: CASSQGHRVISDTQYF.

V usage is TRBV7-9 and J usage is TRBJ1-5; TRBD1 matches 7 bases. The germline gives CDR1 SEHNR, CDR2 FQNEAQ (reference sequence). Trimming cost V 1 base and J 11 bases; bases outside gene matches: 2. The CDR3 is 12 amino acids. The CDR3 coding sequence is TGTGCCAGCAGCTTAGGGCAGGGGGCCCAGCATTTT. Protein sequence: CASSLGQGAQHF.

The chain has TRBV6-5 and TRBJ1-1, with TRBD1 matching over 7 bases. In germline, CDR1 is MNHEY, CDR2 SVGAGI. The CDR3 contains 12 residues. J gave up 7 bases and V 8 bases, and 7 bases lay outside the gene matches. This CDR3 is CASRQGWNEAFF. The CDR3, as DNA: TGTGCCAGCCGACAGGGCTGGAATGAAGCTTTCTTT.

CDR3 amino acids: CASSPGARGEQFF. CDR3 coding DNA: TGTGCCAGCTCACCGGGCGCGCGAGGGGAGCAGTTCTTC. This sequence joins TRBV18 and TRBJ2-1, with D tentatively TRBD2 (5 bases). Deletions cut 3 bases from V and 10 bases from J, with 13 bases between. Germline assignment: CDR1 KGHSH and CDR2 LQKENI. The CDR3 has 13 amino acids.